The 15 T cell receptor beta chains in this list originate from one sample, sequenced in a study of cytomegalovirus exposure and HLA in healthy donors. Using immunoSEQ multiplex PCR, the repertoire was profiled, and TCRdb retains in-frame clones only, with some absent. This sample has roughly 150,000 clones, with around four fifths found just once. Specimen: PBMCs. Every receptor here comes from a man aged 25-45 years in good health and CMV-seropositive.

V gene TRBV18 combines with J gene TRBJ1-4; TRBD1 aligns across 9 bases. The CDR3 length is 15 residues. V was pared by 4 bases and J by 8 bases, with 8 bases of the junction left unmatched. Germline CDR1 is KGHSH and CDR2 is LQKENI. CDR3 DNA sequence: TGTGCCAGCTCACTACCAGGGACAGGGAACGAAAAACTGTTTTTT. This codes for CASSLPGTGNEKLFF.

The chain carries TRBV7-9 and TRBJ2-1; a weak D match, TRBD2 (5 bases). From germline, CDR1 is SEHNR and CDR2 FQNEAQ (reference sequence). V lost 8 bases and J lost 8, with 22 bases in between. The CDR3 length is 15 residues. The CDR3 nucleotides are TGTGCCAGCCTTCGATCCCCAGTGTCCGGGGATGAGCAGTTCTTC. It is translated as CASLRSPVSGDEQFF.

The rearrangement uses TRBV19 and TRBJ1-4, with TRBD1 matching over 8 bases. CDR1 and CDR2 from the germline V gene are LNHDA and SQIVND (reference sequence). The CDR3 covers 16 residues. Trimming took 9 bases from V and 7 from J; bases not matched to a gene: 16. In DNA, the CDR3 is TGTGCCAGCCAGGGGGTCCCTCAGGGGGCGAGTGAAAAACTGTTTTTT. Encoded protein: CASQGVPQGASEKLFF.

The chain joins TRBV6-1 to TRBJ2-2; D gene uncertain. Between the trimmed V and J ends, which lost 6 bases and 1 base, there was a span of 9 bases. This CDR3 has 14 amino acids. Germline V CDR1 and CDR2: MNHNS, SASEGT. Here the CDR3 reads CASSAQWNTGELFF. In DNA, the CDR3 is TGTGCCAGCAGCGCACAGTGGAACACCGGGGAGCTGTTTTTT.

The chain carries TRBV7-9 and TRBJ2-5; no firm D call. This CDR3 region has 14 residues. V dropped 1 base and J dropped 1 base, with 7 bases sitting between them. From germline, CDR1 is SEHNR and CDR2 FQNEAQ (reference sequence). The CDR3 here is CASSLVASQETQYF. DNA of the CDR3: TGTGCCAGCAGCTTAGTTGCTAGCCAAGAGACCCAGTACTTC.

CDR3 residues: CAISRQGEGTEAFF. For the CDR3, the DNA is TGTGCCATCAGCCGACAGGGGGAGGGAACTGAAGCTTTCTTT. The chain has TRBV10-3 and TRBJ1-1, with 9 nucleotides matching TRBD1. Per the germline V gene, CDR1 is ENHRY and CDR2 is SYGVKD. CDR3 size: 14 residues. The J segment lost 5 bases and the V segment lost 6 bases, leaving 7 bases of the junction unmatched.

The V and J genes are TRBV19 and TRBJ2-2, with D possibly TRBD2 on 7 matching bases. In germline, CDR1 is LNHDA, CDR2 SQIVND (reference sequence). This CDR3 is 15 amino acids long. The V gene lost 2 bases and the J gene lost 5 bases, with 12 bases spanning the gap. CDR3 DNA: TGTGCCAGTAGTATAAGTAGGGGGGGAACCGGGGAGCTGTTTTTT. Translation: CASSISRGGTGELFF.

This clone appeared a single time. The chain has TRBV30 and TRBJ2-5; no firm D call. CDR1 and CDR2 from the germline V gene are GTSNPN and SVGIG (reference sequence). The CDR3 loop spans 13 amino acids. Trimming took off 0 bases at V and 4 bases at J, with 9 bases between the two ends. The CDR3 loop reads CAWSVLGPETQYF. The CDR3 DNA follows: TGTGCCTGGAGTGTACTGGGCCCAGAGACCCAGTACTTC.

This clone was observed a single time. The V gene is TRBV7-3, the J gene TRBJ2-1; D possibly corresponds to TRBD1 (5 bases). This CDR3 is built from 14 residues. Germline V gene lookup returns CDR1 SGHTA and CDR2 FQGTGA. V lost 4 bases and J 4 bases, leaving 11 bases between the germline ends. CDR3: CASSSKRGYNEQFF. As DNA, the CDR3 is TGTGCCAGCAGCTCCAAAAGGGGTTACAATGAGCAGTTCTTC.

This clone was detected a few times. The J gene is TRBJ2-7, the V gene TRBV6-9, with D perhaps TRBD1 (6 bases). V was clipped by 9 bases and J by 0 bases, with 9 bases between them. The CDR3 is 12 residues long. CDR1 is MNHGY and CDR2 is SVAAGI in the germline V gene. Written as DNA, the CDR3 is TGTGCCAGTCACAGGGCCTCCTACGAGCAGTACTTC. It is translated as CASHRASYEQYF.

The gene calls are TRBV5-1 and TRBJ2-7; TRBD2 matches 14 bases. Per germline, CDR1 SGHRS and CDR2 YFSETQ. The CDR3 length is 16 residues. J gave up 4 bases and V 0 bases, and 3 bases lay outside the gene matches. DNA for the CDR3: TGCGCCAGCAGCTTGGGACTAGCGGGGGGGAAATACGAGCAGTACTTC. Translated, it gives CASSLGLAGGKYEQYF.

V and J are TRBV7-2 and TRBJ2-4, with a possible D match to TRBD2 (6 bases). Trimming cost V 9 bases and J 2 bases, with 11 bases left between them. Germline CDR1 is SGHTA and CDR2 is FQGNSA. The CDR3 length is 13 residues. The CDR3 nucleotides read TGTGCCAGTCGGGGGAAATCCAAAAACATTCAGTACTTC. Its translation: CASRGKSKNIQYF. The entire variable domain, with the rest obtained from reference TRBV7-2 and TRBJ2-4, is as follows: GAGVSQSPSNKVTEKGKDVELRCDPISGHTALYWYRQSLGQGLEFLIYFQGNSAPDKSGLPSDRFSAERTGGSVSTLTIQRTQQEDSAVYLCASRGKSKNIQYFGAGTRLSVL.

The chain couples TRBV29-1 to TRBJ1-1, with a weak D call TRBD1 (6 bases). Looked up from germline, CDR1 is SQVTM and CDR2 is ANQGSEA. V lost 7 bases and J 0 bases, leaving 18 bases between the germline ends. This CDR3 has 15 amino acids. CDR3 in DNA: TGCAGCGCAGGGGCGGGCTGGGGGATGAACACTGAAGCTTTCTTT. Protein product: CSAGAGWGMNTEAFF.

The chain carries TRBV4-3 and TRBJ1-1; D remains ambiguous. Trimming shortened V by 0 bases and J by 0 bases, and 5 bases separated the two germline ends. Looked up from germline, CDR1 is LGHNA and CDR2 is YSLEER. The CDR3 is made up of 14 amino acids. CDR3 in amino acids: CASSQDGVNTEAFF. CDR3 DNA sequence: TGCGCCAGCAGCCAAGACGGGGTGAACACTGAAGCTTTCTTT.

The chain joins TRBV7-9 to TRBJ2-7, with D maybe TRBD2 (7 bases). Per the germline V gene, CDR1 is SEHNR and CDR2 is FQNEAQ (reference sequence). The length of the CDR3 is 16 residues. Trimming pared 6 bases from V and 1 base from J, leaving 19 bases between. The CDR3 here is CASSSMGGARSYEQYF. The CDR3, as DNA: TGTGCCAGCAGTTCCATGGGGGGGGCGAGATCCTACGAGCAGTACTTC.